This entry lists 4 T cell receptor beta chains sequenced from one sample in a study of blood T cells in healthy people across ages. A second PCR, run for roughly 6 to 11 cycles, used a sample-barcoded 5' primer plus a J-beta primer mix. TCRdb re-called the 5' RACE reads with MiXCR, one entry per CDR3 protein. The data contain approximately 670,000 distinct CDR3 sequences, around 43% of them seen just once; the ten biggest clones take up approximately 31%. Sequenced material: blood. The source is an elderly man in good health.

This clonotype has only a few counts. This rearrangement joins TRBV6-2 or TRBV6-3 to TRBJ2-1, with D tentatively TRBD1 (5 bases). Trimming cost V 2 bases and J 4 bases, with 15 bases left between them. Looked up from germline, CDR1 is MNHEY and CDR2 is SVGEGT. There are 16 residues in the CDR3. The CDR3 reads CASSYPLSSGYNEQFF. The DNA of the CDR3 is TGTGCCAGCAGTTACCCGCTATCTTCAGGGTACAATGAGCAGTTCTTC.

The rearrangement joins TRBV28 to TRBJ2-4; D is possibly TRBD1 or TRBD2 (6 bases each). Germline loops: CDR1 MDHEN, CDR2 SYDVKM. The ends were cut back, 6 bases at V and 1 base at J, with 13 bases in the middle. This CDR3 has 15 residues. The CDR3 here is CASSRQAGAKNIQYF. Written as DNA, the CDR3 is TGTGCCAGCAGCCGACAGGCGGGGGCCAAAAACATTCAGTACTTC.

Only a few counts were recorded for this clonotype. The chain carries TRBV12-3 or TRBV12-4 and TRBJ1-6; perhaps TRBD1 as D (5 bases). CDR3 length: 17 residues. V was cut by 5 bases and J by 0 bases, with 14 bases left in between. CDR3 sequence: CASSPRDPSSYNSPLHF. Written as DNA, the CDR3 is TGTGCCAGCAGTCCCCGGGACCCTAGCTCCTATAATTCACCCCTCCACTTT.

This clonotype showed up just a few times. J is TRBJ2-1 and V is TRBV3-1, with 7 positions matching TRBD2. This CDR3 spans 15 amino acids. Germline loops: CDR1 LGHDT, CDR2 YNNKEL (reference sequence). V lost 4 bases, J lost 3 bases, and 6 bases stayed unmatched. Here the CDR3 reads CASSPAGTYYNEQFF. In DNA form, the CDR3 reads TGTGCCAGCAGCCCAGCGGGAACCTACTACAATGAGCAGTTCTTC.